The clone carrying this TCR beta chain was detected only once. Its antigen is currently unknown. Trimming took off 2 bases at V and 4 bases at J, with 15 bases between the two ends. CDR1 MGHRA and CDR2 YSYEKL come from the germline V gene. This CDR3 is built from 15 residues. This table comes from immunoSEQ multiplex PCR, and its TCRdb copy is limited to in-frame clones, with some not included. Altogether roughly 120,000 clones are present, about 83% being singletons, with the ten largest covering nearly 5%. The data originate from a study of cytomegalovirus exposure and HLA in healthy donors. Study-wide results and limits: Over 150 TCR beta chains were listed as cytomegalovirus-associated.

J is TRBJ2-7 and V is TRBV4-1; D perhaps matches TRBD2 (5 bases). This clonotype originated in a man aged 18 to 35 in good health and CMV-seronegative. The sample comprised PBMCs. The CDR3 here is CASSQMRVTQYEQYF. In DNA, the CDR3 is TGCGCCAGCAGCCAAATGCGGGTGACCCAGTACGAGCAGTACTTC.